The rows below give T cell receptor beta chains drawn from one sample of a study of STAT3 mutations in large granular lymphocyte leukemia. The table came from immunoSEQ multiplex PCR; TCRdb's copy has only in-frame clones and leaves some out. The sample includes 25,000 to 30,000 clones, around 80% seen only once; the top ten take about 29%. Sequenced: peripheral blood mononuclear cells. These receptors came from a woman aged 50 to 65 with T-cell large granular lymphocyte leukemia. Some clones in this sample may be carry-over from other donors' samples. The CDR3 runs from the conserved cysteine through the conserved F or W. D genes are given only for firm matches. Not every row has a clone size; where given, it reads once, few, many or a size class.

v_call,clone_size,j_call,d_call,cdr3_aa,cdr3_nt
TRBV28,few,TRBJ1-2,.,CASSPPSRGYTF,TGTGCCAGCAGTCCTCCCTCGAGGGGCTACACCTTC
TRBV6-5,.,TRBJ2-7,TRBD1,CASRRQGEQYF,TGTGCCAGCAGGAGACAGGGCGAGCAGTACTTC
TRBV7-9,.,TRBJ1-2,TRBD1,CASSPGQVGYTF,TGTGCCAGCAGCCCGGGACAGGTTGGCTACACCTTC
TRBV4-3,.,TRBJ2-2,.,CASSQGLSTTNTGELFF,TGCGCCAGCAGCCAAGGGCTGAGTACCACGAACACCGGGGAGCTGTTTTTT
TRBV29-1,once,TRBJ1-4,TRBD1,CSVSQQGEKLFF,TGCAGCGTGTCTCAACAGGGGGAAAAACTGTTTTTT
TRBV7-2,once,TRBJ1-3,.,CASSLNAGNTIYF,TGTGCCAGCAGCTTAAATGCCGGAAACACCATATATTTT
TRBV9,.,TRBJ2-2,TRBD2,CASGGTSGELFF,TGTGCCAGCGGAGGGACTAGCGGGGAGCTGTTTTTT
TRBV9,.,TRBJ1-2,.,CASGSWGNNYGYTF,TGTGCCAGCGGTTCGTGGGGGAATAACTATGGCTACACCTTC
TRBV28,.,TRBJ2-7,.,CASEQIPGAEQYF,TGTGCCAGCGAACAAATCCCGGGAGCCGAGCAGTACTTC
TRBV30,.,TRBJ2-2,TRBD2,CAWSVLSGGGTGELFF,TGTGCCTGGAGTGTACTTTCGGGAGGAGGCACCGGGGAGCTGTTTTTT
TRBV7-2,few,TRBJ2-7,TRBD2,CASSFGTSGDYEQYF,TGTGCCAGCAGCTTTGGGACTAGCGGAGACTACGAGCAGTACTTC
TRBV4-1,once,TRBJ2-3,.,CASSQVFSSTDTQYF,TGCGCCAGCAGCCAAGTCTTCAGCAGCACAGATACGCAGTATTTT
TRBV2,.,TRBJ2-3,.,CASNGVSTDTQYF,TGTGCCAGCAACGGGGTTAGCACAGATACGCAGTATTTT
TRBV28,.,TRBJ1-5,.,CASMMRGSNQPQHF,TGTGCCAGCATGATGCGGGGGAGCAATCAGCCCCAGCATTTT
TRBV5-1,.,TRBJ2-7,.,CASSLAQGVAYEQYF,TGCGCCAGCAGCTTGGCGCAGGGCGTTGCCTACGAGCAGTACTTC
TRBV27,.,TRBJ1-5,.,CASSLDRSNQPQHF,TGTGCCAGCAGTTTGGACAGATCTAATCAGCCCCAGCATTTT
TRBV2,.,TRBJ2-7,TRBD2,CASRAGGPYEQYF,TGTGCCAGCAGAGCGGGAGGGCCCTACGAGCAGTACTTC
TRBV30,.,TRBJ1-1,.,CAWRRGPGDTEAFF,TGTGCCTGGAGGAGGGGACCGGGGGACACTGAAGCTTTCTTT
TRBV9,few,TRBJ2-7,.,CASSVLGRGDYEQYF,TGTGCCAGCAGCGTACTAGGCAGGGGTGACTACGAGCAGTACTTC
TRBV5-1,once,TRBJ2-5,TRBD2,CASSDVTSGRGGETQYF,TGCGCCAGCAGCGACGTGACTAGCGGGAGGGGGGGAGAGACCCAGTACTTC
TRBV7-2,.,TRBJ2-1,TRBD2,CASRLLAGPTKEQFF,TGTGCCAGCAGGTTACTAGCGGGACCTACGAAAGAGCAGTTCTTC
TRBV5-6,.,TRBJ2-3,TRBD1,CASNEDRSYTDTQYF,TGTGCCAGCAACGAGGACAGGTCATACACAGATACGCAGTATTTT
TRBV5-1,.,TRBJ2-7,TRBD2,CASSFGLAGASYEQYF,TGCGCCAGCAGCTTCGGACTAGCGGGAGCTTCCTACGAGCAGTACTTC
TRBV2,.,TRBJ2-7,.,CASRVELTSGEQYF,TGTGCCAGCAGGGTGGAACTCACCTCGGGGGAGCAGTACTTC
TRBV19,.,TRBJ1-5,TRBD1,CASSGRTGGRRQPQHF,TGTGCCAGTAGTGGCCGGACAGGGGGAAGGAGACAGCCCCAGCATTTT
TRBV7-9,once,TRBJ2-7,.,CASSPLGAEEQYF,TGTGCCAGCAGCCCCCTGGGGGCGGAAGAGCAGTACTTC